What follows are 22 T cell receptor beta chains derived from one specimen sequenced in a study of vaccination and CD4 T cells after COVID-19. Scientists ran DNA taken from cultured CD4+ T cells through the Oncomine TCR Beta short-read assay for sequencing. TCRdb used MiXCR to reprocess the PCR reads, holding one entry per CDR3 protein. Found here are about 16,000 distinct CDR3 sequences, around half of them singletons; the top ten hold about an eighth. Stated treatment: 10-day PBMC culture with coronavirus spike peptide pools or control peptides (ViraFEST assay). Their antigen targets remain unknown. Material: CD4+ T cells from blood, cultured in vitro. These TCRs come from a human donor who had recovered from COVID-19.

In this sample, this clonotype turned up a few times. This sequence joins TRBV7-2 and TRBJ1-2; 7 nucleotides line up with TRBD1. The CDR3 is 15 residues long. Germline V gene data show CDR1 as SGHTA and CDR2 as FQGNSA. The ends lost 4 bases at V and 4 bases at J; junction bases unmatched: 9. In DNA, the CDR3 is TGTGCCAGCAGCTCCCAGACAGGGAGGGGCTATGGCTACACCTTC. Translated, it gives CASSSQTGRGYGYTF. Filled out from reference TRBV7-2 and TRBJ1-2, the complete variable domain reads GAGVSQSPSNKVTEKGKDVELRCDPISGHTALYWYRQSLGQGLEFLIYFQGNSAPDKSGLPSDRFSAERTGGSVSTLTIQRTQQEDSAVYLCASSSQTGRGYGYTFGSGTRLTVV.

Within the sample, this clonotype is medium-sized (0.01 to 0.1%). CDR3 sequence reads: CASSRDLGYEQFF. CDR3 sequence (DNA): TGTGCCAGCAGCCGGGACCTAGGGTATGAGCAGTTCTTC. The genes are TRBV7-3 and TRBJ2-1, with D possibly called TRBD1 or TRBD2 (5 bases each). Germline assignment: CDR1 SGHTA and CDR2 FQGTGA. CDR3 length equals 13 residues. Trimming pared 5 bases from V and 8 bases from J, leaving 13 bases between.

The chain couples TRBV6-1 to TRBJ2-7; TRBD1 matches at 9 bases. Looked up from germline, CDR1 is MNHNS and CDR2 is SASEGT. CDR3 length equals 14 residues. V gave up 8 bases and J gave up 4 bases; unmatched junction bases: 9. CDR3 protein: CASSPRTGEYEQYF. The CDR3 nucleotides are TGTGCCAGCTCCCCCCGGACAGGGGAATACGAGCAGTACTTC.

This clonotype was seen more than once but under ten times. The genes are TRBV24-1 and TRBJ2-7, with D possibly called TRBD1 or TRBD2 (5 bases each). This CDR3 region has 13 residues. V gave up 2 bases and J gave up 11 bases, with 15 bases separating them. The V gene's germline CDR1 is KGHDR and CDR2 SFDVKD. The DNA for the CDR3 is TGTGCCACCAGTGATTCCGACAGCGCCGGGAAGTACTTC. It codes for CATSDSDSAGKYF.

The chain recombines TRBV2 with TRBJ1-5, with D unclear. The V end was cut by 6 bases, the J end by 0 bases, with 12 bases between. The length of the CDR3 is 15 residues. Germline CDR1 is SNHLY and CDR2 is FYNNEI. The CDR3 spells CASRRDKNSNQPQHF. DNA of the CDR3: TGTGCCAGCAGGCGAGACAAGAATAGCAATCAGCCCCAGCATTTT.

Only one count was recorded for this clonotype. The chain couples TRBV25-1 to TRBJ1-4, with D unresolved. From germline, CDR1 is MGHDK and CDR2 SYGVNS. V lost 6 bases and J lost 3, with 11 bases in between. The CDR3 consists of 14 residues. The CDR3 is CASRGRTSNEKLFF. CDR3 coding DNA: TGTGCCAGCAGAGGACGGACCTCTAATGAAAAACTGTTTTTT.

This clonotype came up a few times. The V gene is TRBV20-1, the J gene TRBJ1-6, with 7 bases lining up with TRBD1. This CDR3 comprises 14 residues. Germline lookup yields CDR1 DFQATT and CDR2 SNEGSKA (reference sequence). The junction had 6 bases not matched to a gene; V was cut back by 3 bases and J by 7 bases. CDR3 in amino acids: CSARGQRRNSPLHF. As DNA, the CDR3 is TGCAGTGCTAGGGGACAGCGGCGGAATTCACCCCTCCACTTT.

The chain recombines TRBV20-1 with TRBJ1-4; D possibly corresponds to TRBD1 (5 bases). The CDR3 runs 13 residues. Trimming shortened V by 6 bases and J by 0 bases, and 8 bases separated the two germline ends. The germline gives CDR1 DFQATT, CDR2 SNEGSKA (reference sequence). The CDR3 loop reads CSALDTTNEKLFF. In nucleotides, the CDR3 is TGCAGTGCCCTGGACACAACTAATGAAAAACTGTTTTTT.

The J gene is TRBJ1-1, the V gene TRBV20-1; 7 nucleotides match TRBD1. Trimming took 3 bases from V and 3 from J; bases not matched to a gene: 10. CDR3 size: 15 residues. The germline CDR1 and CDR2 sequences are DFQATT and SNEGSKA (reference sequence). This CDR3 reads CSASPKGQEDTEAFF. The CDR3 nucleotides read TGCAGTGCTAGCCCCAAAGGACAGGAGGACACTGAAGCTTTCTTT.

The rearrangement uses TRBV7-2 and TRBJ2-7; 7 nucleotides agree with TRBD1. CDR1 is SGHTA and CDR2 is FQGNSA in the germline V gene. This CDR3 is built from 16 residues. The trim removed 5 bases at V and 0 bases at J, leaving 10 bases unmatched. CDR3 DNA: TGTGCCAGCAGCCAAGGGGGACAGAGAAGCTCCTACGAGCAGTACTTC. This translates into CASSQGGQRSSYEQYF.

This clonotype has only one observation. The rearrangement links TRBV19 to TRBJ2-7, with D uncertain. With 1 base removed from V and 3 bases from J, the gap between germline ends came to 7 bases. CDR1 and CDR2 (germline): LNHDA, SQIVND (reference sequence). CDR3 size: 13 residues. The chain's CDR3 is CASSIGQNYEQYF. DNA for the CDR3: TGTGCCAGTAGTATAGGGCAGAACTACGAGCAGTACTTC.

The chain links TRBV30 to TRBJ2-7; D tentatively reads TRBD1 or TRBD2 (6 bases each). From germline, CDR1 is GTSNPN and CDR2 SVGIG (reference sequence). The germline V and J ends were trimmed by 5 bases and 0 bases, with 17 bases remaining between them. CDR3 length: 15 amino acids. This CDR3 reads CAWQGGTRSSYEQYF. The CDR3 region has the DNA TGTGCCTGGCAGGGCGGGACAAGGAGCTCCTACGAGCAGTACTTC.

The rearrangement joins TRBV2 to TRBJ2-5, with a tentative D call TRBD2 (7 bases). The ends were cut back, 8 bases at V and 5 bases at J, with 18 bases in the middle. CDR1 is SNHLY and CDR2 is FYNNEI in the germline V gene. The CDR3 contains 14 residues. In DNA, the CDR3 is TGTGCCAGCGCCCGTAGAGGGGGGGCGGAGACCCAGTACTTC. Protein product: CASARRGGAETQYF.

This clonotype was seen a handful of times. The V and J genes are TRBV27 and TRBJ1-6; the D is unclear. Trimming took 8 bases from V and 0 from J, leaving 11 bases between them. Per the germline V gene, CDR1 is MNHEY and CDR2 is SMNVEV (reference sequence). The CDR3 runs 15 residues. CDR3 amino acids: CASRRAFSYNSPLHF. The CDR3 bases are TGTGCCAGCCGGAGGGCATTCTCCTATAATTCACCCCTCCACTTT.

The rearrangement joins TRBV30 to TRBJ2-3, with TRBD2 as a possible D gene (7 bases). The germline V gene encodes CDR1 GTSNPN and CDR2 SVGIG (reference sequence). The CDR3 covers 15 residues. V lost 4 bases to trimming and J lost 0 bases, with 14 bases between them. The chain's CDR3 is CAWTGGLTSTDTQYF. The CDR3 region has the DNA TGTGCCTGGACCGGGGGGCTTACTAGCACAGATACGCAGTATTTT.

This clonotype has only a few counts. The chain carries TRBV6-1 and TRBJ1-2, with D tentatively TRBD1 (5 bases). Trimming pared 6 bases from V and 8 bases from J, leaving 16 bases between. The CDR3 sequence is 13 residues long. Germline-derived CDR1 and CDR2 are MNHNS and SASEGT. The chain's CDR3 is CASSPGGVQGYTF. CDR3 nucleotides: TGTGCCAGCAGCCCTGGAGGGGTCCAAGGCTACACCTTC.

The chain employs TRBV7-2 and TRBJ1-1, with D possibly TRBD1 on 6 matching bases. V was trimmed by 3 bases and J by 7 bases, leaving 18 bases between them. The CDR3 is 15 residues long. The germline V gene has CDR1 SGHTA and CDR2 FQGNSA. CDR3 bases: TGTGCCAGCAGCTTGGAGGGGGGTCGGGTTTATGAAGCTTTCTTT. It codes for CASSLEGGRVYEAFF.

The chain couples TRBV20-1 to TRBJ2-7; D possibly uses TRBD1 or TRBD2 (5 bases each). Germline values: CDR1 DFQATT, CDR2 SNEGSKA (reference sequence). Deletions cut 3 bases from V and 6 bases from J, with 15 bases between. The CDR3 is made up of 13 amino acids. This chain's CDR3 is CSASIGGGFEQYF. The CDR3 DNA is TGCAGTGCTAGTATTGGGGGTGGGTTCGAGCAGTACTTC.

The V call is TRBV20-1, the J call TRBJ1-2, with D maybe TRBD1 (6 bases). CDR1 and CDR2 from the germline V gene are DFQATT and SNEGSKA (reference sequence). Trimming removed 6 bases from V and 7 bases from J, with 21 bases in between. The CDR3 runs 14 residues. CDR3 sequence: CSANPGGPLGGYTF. CDR3 DNA: TGCAGTGCGAATCCGGGGGGGCCGCTCGGTGGCTACACCTTC.

The V call is TRBV6-1, the J call TRBJ1-2; perhaps TRBD1 as D (6 bases). V was clipped by 6 bases and J by 2 bases, with 13 bases between them. The CDR3 is 14 amino acids. Germline V gene lookup returns CDR1 MNHNS and CDR2 SASEGT. The CDR3 region has the DNA TGTGCCAGCAGCCACACCCAGGGGAACTATGGCTACACCTTC. It yields the protein CASSHTQGNYGYTF.

In nucleotides, the CDR3 is TGCAGTGCTAGATTCGGAGGCACTAATCAGCCCCAGCATTTT. The encoded protein is CSARFGGTNQPQHF. V and J are TRBV20-1 and TRBJ1-5; D gene unclear. Trimming cost V 2 bases and J 4 bases, with 12 bases left between them. The length of the CDR3 is 14 residues. Per the germline V gene, CDR1 is DFQATT and CDR2 is SNEGSKA (reference sequence).

This clonotype came up a few times. The CDR3 region has the DNA TGTGCCTGCTCTACGAACACTGAAGCTTTCTTT. Amino acids: CACSTNTEAFF. This sequence joins TRBV30 and TRBJ1-1; D ambiguous. V shed 6 bases and J shed 1 base, with 6 bases lying between them. The CDR3 sequence is 11 residues long. From germline, CDR1 is GTSNPN and CDR2 SVGIG (reference sequence). The whole variable domain, filled in from reference TRBV30 and TRBJ1-1, reads SQTIHQWPATLVQPVGSPLSLECTVEGTSNPNLYWYRQAAGRGLQLLFYSVGIGQISSEVPQNLSASRPQDRQFILSSKKLLLSDSGFYLCACSTNTEAFFGQGTRLTVV.